This T cell receptor (beta chain) was sequenced during a study of CD8 T cells in ankylosing spondylitis. General study points: Significant enrichment of disease-linked clones was reportedly seen in matched ankylosing spondylitis synovial fluid. Reactive arthritis synovial fluid and blood previously showed some of these motif variants. The disease-linked clones had a CD8+ phenotype and low blood frequencies. Apparently characteristic of ankylosing spondylitis blood was a TCR beta motif (eight highly homologous variants).

From the 5' RACE reads, TCRdb called clonotypes with MiXCR, one entry per CDR3 protein. Among about 500,000 distinct CDR3 sequences, 10% to 15% were seen once, and the ten largest hold almost 7%. On this clonotype itself: Its antigen is currently unknown.

Germline CDR1 and CDR2: DFQATT and SNEGSKA (reference sequence). Trimming took 0 bases from V and 4 from J, leaving 19 bases between them. The CDR3 has 17 residues. The origin of this receptor is a male donor with ankylosing spondylitis. Sequencing used blood, either unsorted or a sorted T cell fraction (not recorded which). The genes are TRBV20-1 and TRBJ2-1; D gene ambiguous. The chain's CDR3 is CSARDRLGRILYNEQFF. The CDR3 DNA is TGCAGTGCTAGAGATCGTTTGGGCAGGATTTTGTACAATGAGCAGTTCTTC.